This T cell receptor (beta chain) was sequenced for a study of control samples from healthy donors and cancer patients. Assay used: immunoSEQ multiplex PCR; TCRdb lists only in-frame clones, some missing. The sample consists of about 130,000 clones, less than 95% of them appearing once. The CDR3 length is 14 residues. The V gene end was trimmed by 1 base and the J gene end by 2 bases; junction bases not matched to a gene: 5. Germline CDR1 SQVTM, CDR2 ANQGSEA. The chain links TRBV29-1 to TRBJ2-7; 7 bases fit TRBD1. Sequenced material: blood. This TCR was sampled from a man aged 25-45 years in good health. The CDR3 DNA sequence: TGCAGCGTTGAAGTCTATACAGGGGCCTACGAGCAGTACTTC. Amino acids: CSVEVYTGAYEQYF.